This section outlines one T cell receptor (beta chain) sequence together with its context. Per the study methods: Researchers report that nucleated cell counts were estimated from reference gene primer amplification. Repertoires were generated with immunoSEQ multiplex PCR, while TCRdb's copy carries only in-frame clones and drops some. D and trimming were read from the DNA, whereas the V and J calls and clone size are those reported in that table. The sample has 270,000 or so clones, 75% to 90% seen once; the top ten hold roughly 5%. The sample belongs to a study of blood T cell repertoires in COVID-19. Study-level background: Spain, Italy and the United States supplied samples that represented acute and convalescent COVID-19. Sources were T cells, B-cell-depleted T cells, or PBMCs; the material itself was cDNA or gDNA.

V lost 0 bases, J lost 7 bases, and 6 bases stayed unmatched. The CDR3 length is 13 residues. Germline lookup yields CDR1 SQVTM and CDR2 ANQGSEA. This chain connects TRBV29-1 to TRBJ2-7; 7 bases align to TRBD1. This TCR was recovered from a middle-aged man with acute or convalescent COVID-19. Source material: peripheral blood. The CDR3 sequence is CSVEEGRGYEQYF. The DNA for the CDR3 is TGCAGCGTTGAAGAGGGCAGGGGGTATGAGCAGTACTTC.